The T cell receptor beta chain described here comes from a study of blood T cell repertoires in COVID-19. Whole-study context: The United States, Italy and Spain provided the acute and convalescent COVID-19 samples. T cells, B-cell-depleted T cells, or PBMCs provided the cDNA or gDNA that served as material.

The authors' processing: Amplification with reference gene primers provided the estimates of nucleated cell counts. The repertoire was sequenced with immunoSEQ multiplex PCR; TCRdb's copy has only in-frame clones and lacks some. V and J calls and clone size are as listed in that table; D and trimming were resolved from the DNA. The profile shows roughly 300,000 clones, roughly 90% of them singletons. The CDR3 extends over 15 amino acids. Losses at the gene ends were 2 bases for V and 2 bases for J; bases not matched to a gene: 4. Germline V gene sequence: CDR1 KGHSH, CDR2 LQKENI. V gene TRBV18 combines with J gene TRBJ1-2; 8 bases agree with TRBD1. Sequenced sample: peripheral blood. This clonotype was obtained from a man aged 18-30 years who had recovered from COVID-19. CDR3 sequence (DNA): TGTGCCAGCTCACCAGGGCAGGGGGCCAACTATGGCTACACCTTC. This encodes CASSPGQGANYGYTF. The full variable domain, with the rest looked up from reference TRBV18 and TRBJ1-2, is NAGVMQNPRHLVRRRGQEARLRCSPMKGHSHVYWYRQLPEEGLKFMVYLQKENIIDESGMPKERFSAEFPKEGPSILRIQQVVRGDSAAYFCASSPGQGANYGYTFGSGTRLTVV.